Shown below are 17 T cell receptor beta chains from a single sample sequenced in a study of identical twins. In TCRdb, the 5' RACE reads were re-called with MiXCR into one record per CDR3 protein. The sample carries around 960,000 distinct CDR3 sequences, 9% to 15% recorded once. The sample was also reused in another study, on yellow fever vaccine responses in identical twins.

Material: PBMCs. The receptors were gathered from a young woman in good health.

This clonotype was observed at least ten times. V usage is TRBV20-1 and J usage is TRBJ2-3; the match to TRBD2 covers 7 bases. This CDR3 has 15 amino acids. Germline trimming cut 3 bases from V and 3 bases from J; bases unmatched to any gene: 9. The germline V gene encodes CDR1 DFQATT and CDR2 SNEGSKA (reference sequence). The CDR3 reads CSARPGDYLTDTQYF. In nucleotides, the CDR3 is TGCAGTGCTAGGCCCGGGGACTATTTAACAGATACGCAGTATTTT.

This clonotype was observed many times. The rearrangement uses TRBV20-1 and TRBJ2-5; D is uncertain. Germline CDR1 DFQATT, CDR2 SNEGSKA (reference sequence). Deletions cut 3 bases from V and 4 bases from J, with 15 bases between. The CDR3 extends over 14 amino acids. CDR3 DNA sequence: TGCAGTGCTAGTCTAGGTGGGCCGGGAGAGACCCAGTACTTC. Translated: CSASLGGPGETQYF.

Here the CDR3 DNA reads TGTGCCAGCAGCCGGAAGACCTCGAACACCGGGGAGCTGTTTTTT. As protein: CASSRKTSNTGELFF. The gene calls are TRBV6-1 and TRBJ2-2; D unresolved. Germline assignment: CDR1 MNHNS and CDR2 SASEGT. The CDR3 loop spans 15 amino acids. Trimming shortened V by 6 bases and J by 0 bases, and 11 bases separated the two germline ends.

This clonotype was found a few times. The chain carries TRBV19 and TRBJ2-2; TRBD2 agrees at 7 bases. Germline V gene lookup returns CDR1 LNHDA and CDR2 SQIVND (reference sequence). V shed 3 bases, J shed 4 bases, and the junction held 8 bases outside the gene matches. The CDR3 sequence is 16 residues long. CDR3 protein: CASSILAGVSTGELFF. CDR3 coding DNA: TGTGCCAGTAGTATCCTCGCGGGAGTTTCCACCGGGGAGCTGTTTTTT.

The chain combines TRBV20-1 with TRBJ2-3; D remains unclear. In germline, CDR1 is DFQATT, CDR2 SNEGSKA (reference sequence). The V and J ends lost 3 bases and 6 bases respectively, with 16 bases between them. This CDR3 is 14 amino acids long. Written as DNA, the CDR3 is TGCAGTGCTAGGGCCGAAATTAAAGGGGATACGCAGTATTTT. Translation gives CSARAEIKGDTQYF.

This rearrangement joins TRBV20-1 to TRBJ2-5, with TRBD1 matching 8 bases. Losses at the gene ends were 5 bases for V and 5 bases for J; bases not matched to a gene: 10. Germline V CDR1 and CDR2: DFQATT, SNEGSKA (reference sequence). The CDR3 is 14 amino acids. Here the CDR3 reads CSAPRGQLSETQYF. The CDR3 bases are TGCAGTGCTCCCAGGGGGCAACTATCCGAGACCCAGTACTTC.

The chain employs TRBV28 and TRBJ1-1; D possibly corresponds to TRBD1 (6 bases). V was clipped by 2 bases and J by 3 bases, with 10 bases between them. This CDR3 has 14 amino acids. The germline gives CDR1 MDHEN, CDR2 SYDVKM. The CDR3 bases are TGTGCCAGCAGTTTACGACAGGCCCACACTGAAGCTTTCTTT. Its protein is CASSLRQAHTEAFF.

This clonotype was seen a handful of times. The rearrangement joins TRBV5-1 to TRBJ2-4; 10 bases fit TRBD2. The length of the CDR3 is 21 residues. Looked up from germline, CDR1 is SGHRS and CDR2 is YFSETQ. Trimming removed 0 bases from V and 3 bases from J; junction bases left unmatched: 18. The CDR3 DNA reads as TGCGCCAGCAGCTTGGCCGCATTTTGGGCTAGCGGGAGCCGAGACAAAAACATTCAGTACTTC. It is translated as CASSLAAFWASGSRDKNIQYF. Full variable domain (outside the CDR3, taken from reference TRBV5-1 and TRBJ2-4): KAGVTQTPRYLIKTRGQQVTLSCSPISGHRSVSWYQQTPGQGLQFLFEYFSETQRNKGNFPGRFSGRQFSNSRSEMNVSTLELGDSALYLCASSLAAFWASGSRDKNIQYFGAGTRLSVL.

CDR3 nucleotide sequence: TGTGCCACCAGTGCCCCTGGGGTAGATGAAGCTTTCTTT. Translated, it gives CATSAPGVDEAFF. The chain is built from TRBV24-1 and TRBJ1-1; D gene ambiguous. V shed 5 bases and J shed 7 bases, with 13 bases lying between them. There are 13 residues in the CDR3. CDR1 and CDR2 from the germline V gene are KGHDR and SFDVKD.

This chain uses TRBV7-9 with TRBJ2-7; TRBD1 is a possible D gene (6 bases). CDR3 length equals 13 residues. Germline V gene lookup returns CDR1 SEHNR and CDR2 FQNEAQ (reference sequence). V was shortened by 6 bases and J by 2 bases, with 11 bases between the two germline ends. The CDR3 is CASSRQAAYEQYF. CDR3 DNA sequence: TGTGCCAGCAGTAGACAGGCCGCCTACGAGCAGTACTTC.

The rearrangement links TRBV29-1 to TRBJ2-3; TRBD2 agrees at 11 bases. The trim removed 2 bases at V and 0 bases at J, leaving 1 base unmatched. Germline V CDR1 and CDR2: SQVTM, ANQGSEA. The CDR3 loop spans 15 amino acids. CDR3 in DNA: TGCAGCGTTGAAACTAGCGGGGGCAGCACAGATACGCAGTATTTT. This translates into CSVETSGGSTDTQYF.

This clonotype was found a few times. The J gene is TRBJ2-3, the V gene TRBV12-3 or TRBV12-4; 7 nucleotides line up with TRBD1. CDR3 size: 16 residues. The ends lost 5 bases at V and 4 bases at J; junction bases unmatched: 12. CDR3 region: CASSQPTGSPSDTQYF. The CDR3, as DNA: TGTGCCAGCAGTCAACCGACAGGGAGCCCCTCAGATACGCAGTATTTT.

The CDR3 nucleotides are TGTGCCAGCAGTCGAATATCCCCCATACTAGCGGAGGGCAATGAGCAGTTCTTC. Its protein is CASSRISPILAEGNEQFF. This chain connects TRBV2 to TRBJ2-1; TRBD2 matches at 8 bases. The CDR3 extends over 18 amino acids. In germline, CDR1 is SNHLY, CDR2 FYNNEI. After removal of 5 bases from V and 6 bases from J, the junction contained 18 bases not matched to a gene.

The chain carries TRBV5-6 and TRBJ2-4; D gene unclear. There are 16 residues in the CDR3. The V and J ends lost 5 bases and 1 base respectively, with 16 bases between them. Germline CDR1 and CDR2: SGHDT and YYEEEE. The chain's CDR3 is CASSYQNTGAKNIQYF. In nucleotides, the CDR3 is TGTGCCAGCAGTTATCAAAACACCGGCGCCAAAAACATTCAGTACTTC. The complete variable domain, with remaining parts taken from reference TRBV5-6 and TRBJ2-4, reads DAGVTQSPTHLIKTRGQQVTLRCSPKSGHDTVSWYQQALGQGPQFIFQYYEEEERQRGNFPDRFSGHQFPNYSSELNVNALLLGDSALYLCASSYQNTGAKNIQYFGAGTRLSVL.

Only a few counts were recorded for this clonotype. The chain is built from TRBV20-1 and TRBJ2-5; the match to TRBD1 covers 9 bases. Germline CDR1 is DFQATT and CDR2 is SNEGSKA (reference sequence). The CDR3 loop spans 17 amino acids. Germline trimming cut 0 bases from V and 2 bases from J; bases unmatched to any gene: 10. The CDR3 sequence is CSARERYRGRLQETQYF. DNA of the CDR3: TGCAGTGCTAGAGAACGCTACAGGGGGCGCCTACAAGAGACCCAGTACTTC.

This clonotype came up many times. This chain connects TRBV7-7 to TRBJ2-5; TRBD2 matches 9 bases. The J segment lost 2 bases and the V segment lost 4 bases, leaving 11 bases of the junction unmatched. Germline V CDR1 and CDR2: SSHAT, FNYEAQ (reference sequence). The CDR3 is 17 residues long. As DNA, the CDR3 is TGTGCCAGCAGCTCCCCCCCTAGCGGGACACAACAAGAGACCCAGTACTTC. Translated: CASSSPPSGTQQETQYF.

The rearrangement joins TRBV24-1 to TRBJ2-3; TRBD1 aligns across 7 bases. J gave up 6 bases and V 2 bases, and 10 bases lay outside the gene matches. The CDR3 spans 16 residues. CDR1 is KGHDR, CDR2 SFDVKD, per germline. CDR3 coding DNA: TGTGCCACCAGTGATTCGCCTCCGGGACAGACGGATACGCAGTATTTT. This translates into CATSDSPPGQTDTQYF.